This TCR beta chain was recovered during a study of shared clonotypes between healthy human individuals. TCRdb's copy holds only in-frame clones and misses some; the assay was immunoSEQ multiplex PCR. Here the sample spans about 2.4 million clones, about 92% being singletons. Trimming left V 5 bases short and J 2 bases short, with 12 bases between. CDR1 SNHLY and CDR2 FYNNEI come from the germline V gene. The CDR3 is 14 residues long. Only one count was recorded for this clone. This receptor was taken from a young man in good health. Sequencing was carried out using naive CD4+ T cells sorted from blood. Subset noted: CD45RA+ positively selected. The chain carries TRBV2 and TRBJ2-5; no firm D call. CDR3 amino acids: CASSPLDWQETQYF. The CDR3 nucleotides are TGTGCCAGCAGTCCGCTCGACTGGCAAGAGACCCAGTACTTC.